Below, 6 T cell receptor beta chains from the same sample are listed, as sequenced in a study of blood T cell repertoires in COVID-19 (dated by TCRdb to 2018 to 2021). Library preparation was by the immunoSEQ multiplex PCR assay. TCRdb mirrors the immuneACCESS table, restricted to in-frame sequences. Some clones are absent from its copies; in checked studies, under half trace to an unresolved V gene, and the reason for the others is unknown. The sample contains fewer than 150,000 clones, almost 90% of them found a single time. 10% of the sample is held by the ten biggest clonotypes. The sample was peripheral blood. Source of these receptors: a man aged 45 to 65 with active or convalescent COVID-19.

The chain combines TRBV28 with TRBJ2-5, with TRBD1 matching over 8 bases. The V gene's germline CDR1 is MDHEN and CDR2 SYDVKM. With 5 bases clipped from V and 2 bases from J, the junction kept 7 bases outside the gene matches. The CDR3 runs 15 residues. The CDR3 loop reads CASSTLGQGQETQYF. The CDR3 bases are TGTGCCAGCAGTACCCTCGGACAGGGTCAAGAGACCCAGTACTTC.

This chain connects TRBV12-3 or TRBV12-4 to TRBJ1-2; D perhaps matches TRBD1 (5 bases). V gave up 2 bases and J gave up 7 bases, with 11 bases separating them. The CDR3 contains 13 residues. Here the CDR3 reads CASSLTGRGGYTF. CDR3 DNA sequence: TGTGCCAGCAGTTTAACCGGGAGGGGTGGCTACACCTTC.

The rearrangement links TRBV9 to TRBJ2-1; 8 bases line up with TRBD2. Germline V gene lookup returns CDR1 SGDLS and CDR2 YYNGEE. J gave up 0 bases and V 0 bases, and 2 bases lay outside the gene matches. CDR3 length equals 16 residues. CDR3 loop: CASSVGSGTSYNEQFF. DNA of the CDR3: TGTGCCAGCAGCGTAGGTAGCGGGACCTCCTACAATGAGCAGTTCTTC.

The chain couples TRBV29-1 to TRBJ2-1; the match to TRBD2 covers 13 bases. The trim removed 7 bases at V and 8 bases at J, leaving 8 bases unmatched. This CDR3 has 14 amino acids. The germline V gene encodes CDR1 SQVTM and CDR2 ANQGSEA. This CDR3 is CSGAGTSGIDEQFF. The CDR3, as DNA: TGCAGCGGAGCAGGGACTAGCGGGATTGATGAGCAGTTCTTC.

The CDR3, as DNA: TGTGCCAGCAGTTTTAGCGGGCCGCCGTATACGCAGTATTTT. Amino acid sequence: CASSFSGPPYTQYF. J is TRBJ2-3 and V is TRBV28; 7 bases align to TRBD2. The V segment lost 3 bases and the J segment 7 bases; nucleotides outside the gene matches: 7. Germline CDR1 is MDHEN and CDR2 is SYDVKM. The CDR3 is 14 amino acids.

The chain is built from TRBV18 and TRBJ1-1, with 8 bases that match TRBD1. V dropped 6 bases and J dropped 1; count of bases not matched to a gene: 13. CDR3 length: 17 residues. Germline V lookup: CDR1 KGHSH, CDR2 LQKENI. DNA of the CDR3: TGTGCCAGCTCCCCGCTTGGGGGACAGGCGGAGAACACTGAAGCTTTCTTT. This sequence encodes CASSPLGGQAENTEAFF. Combining the CDR3 with reference TRBV18 and TRBJ1-1 gives the whole variable domain NAGVMQNPRHLVRRRGQEARLRCSPMKGHSHVYWYRQLPEEGLKFMVYLQKENIIDESGMPKERFSAEFPKEGPSILRIQQVVRGDSAAYFCASSPLGGQAENTEAFFGQGTRLTVV.